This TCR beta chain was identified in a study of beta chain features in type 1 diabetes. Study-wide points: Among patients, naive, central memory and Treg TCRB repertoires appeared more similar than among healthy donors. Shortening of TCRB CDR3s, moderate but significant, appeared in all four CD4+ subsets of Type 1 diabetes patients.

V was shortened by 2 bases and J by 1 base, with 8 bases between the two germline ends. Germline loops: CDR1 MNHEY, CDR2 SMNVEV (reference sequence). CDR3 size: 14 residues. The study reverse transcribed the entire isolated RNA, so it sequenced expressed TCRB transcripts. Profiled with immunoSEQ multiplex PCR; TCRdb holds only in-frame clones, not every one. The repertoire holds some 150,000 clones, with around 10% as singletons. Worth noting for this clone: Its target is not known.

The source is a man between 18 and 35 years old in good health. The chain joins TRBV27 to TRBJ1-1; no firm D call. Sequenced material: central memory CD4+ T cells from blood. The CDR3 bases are TGTGCCAGCAGTTTAAAAGGGCGGAACACTGAAGCTTTCTTT. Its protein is CASSLKGRNTEAFF.